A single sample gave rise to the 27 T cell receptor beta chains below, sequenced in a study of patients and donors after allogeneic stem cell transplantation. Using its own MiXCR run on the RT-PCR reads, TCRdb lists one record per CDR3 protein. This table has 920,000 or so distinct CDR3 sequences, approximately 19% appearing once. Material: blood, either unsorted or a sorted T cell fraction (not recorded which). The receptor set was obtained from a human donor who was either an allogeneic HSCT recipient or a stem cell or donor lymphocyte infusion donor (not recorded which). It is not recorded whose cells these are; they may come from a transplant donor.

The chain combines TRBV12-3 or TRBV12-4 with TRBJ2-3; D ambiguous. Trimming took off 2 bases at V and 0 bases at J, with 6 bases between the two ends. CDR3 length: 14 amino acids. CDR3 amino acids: CASSLWASTDTQYF. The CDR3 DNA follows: TGTGCCAGCAGTTTATGGGCCAGCACAGATACGCAGTATTTT.

The CDR3 spells CANGPGQTGELFF. The CDR3, as DNA: TGTGCCAACGGACCAGGGCAAACCGGGGAGCTGTTTTTT. This chain uses TRBV5-8 with TRBJ2-2; D possibly corresponds to TRBD1 (5 bases). Per germline, CDR1 SGHTS and CDR2 YDEGEE. The CDR3 contains 13 residues. Between the trimmed V and J ends, which lost 9 bases and 5 bases, there was a span of 14 bases. Drawing the rest from reference TRBV5-8 and TRBJ2-2, the complete variable domain is EAGVTQSPTHLIKTRGQQATLRCSPISGHTSVYWYQQALGLGLQFLLWYDEGEERNRGNFPPRFSGRQFPNYSSELNVNALELEDSALYLCANGPGQTGELFFGEGSRLTVL.

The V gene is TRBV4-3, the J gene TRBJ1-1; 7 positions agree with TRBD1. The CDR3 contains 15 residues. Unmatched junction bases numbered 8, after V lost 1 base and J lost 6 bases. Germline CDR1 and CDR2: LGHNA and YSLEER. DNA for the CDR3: TGCGCCAGCAGCCAAGGTACAGGGGTTTCGTCTGAAGCTTTCTTT. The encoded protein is CASSQGTGVSSEAFF.

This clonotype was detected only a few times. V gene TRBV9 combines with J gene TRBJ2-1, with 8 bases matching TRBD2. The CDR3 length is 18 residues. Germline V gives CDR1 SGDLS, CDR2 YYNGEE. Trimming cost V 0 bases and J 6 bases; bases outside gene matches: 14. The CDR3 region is CASSVGGSGRCQPNEQFF. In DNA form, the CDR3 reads TGTGCCAGCAGCGTAGGGGGCAGCGGGAGATGTCAACCCAATGAGCAGTTCTTC.

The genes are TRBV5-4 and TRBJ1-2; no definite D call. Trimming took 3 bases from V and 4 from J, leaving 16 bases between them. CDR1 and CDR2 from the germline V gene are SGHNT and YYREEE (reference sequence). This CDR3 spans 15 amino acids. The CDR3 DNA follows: TGTGCCAGCAGCTCGAGGCGGCGGGGTGGCTATGGCTACACCTTC. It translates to CASSSRRRGGYGYTF.

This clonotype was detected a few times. The chain's CDR3 is CASSVATSVGDYSGNTIYF. The CDR3 DNA follows: TGTGCCAGCAGCGTAGCTACGAGTGTTGGGGACTACTCTGGAAACACCATATATTTT. The V gene is TRBV9, the J gene TRBJ1-3, with a weak D call TRBD1 (5 bases). The CDR3 is made up of 19 amino acids. Trimming cost V 0 bases and J 0 bases, with 19 bases left between them. Germline V gives CDR1 SGDLS, CDR2 YYNGEE.

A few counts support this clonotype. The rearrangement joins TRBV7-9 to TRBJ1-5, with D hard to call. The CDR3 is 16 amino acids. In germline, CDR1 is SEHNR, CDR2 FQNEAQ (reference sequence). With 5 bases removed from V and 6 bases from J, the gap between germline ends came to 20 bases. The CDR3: CASSDYSATAGQPQHF. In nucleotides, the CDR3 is TGTGCCAGCAGCGACTATTCGGCGACGGCGGGTCAGCCCCAGCATTTT.

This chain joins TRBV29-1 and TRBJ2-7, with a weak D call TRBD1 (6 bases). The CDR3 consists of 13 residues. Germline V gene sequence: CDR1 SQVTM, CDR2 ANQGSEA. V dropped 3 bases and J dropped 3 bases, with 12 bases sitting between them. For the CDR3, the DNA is TGCAGCGTTGAGGGAACAGGGAACTACGAGCAGTACTTC. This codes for CSVEGTGNYEQYF.

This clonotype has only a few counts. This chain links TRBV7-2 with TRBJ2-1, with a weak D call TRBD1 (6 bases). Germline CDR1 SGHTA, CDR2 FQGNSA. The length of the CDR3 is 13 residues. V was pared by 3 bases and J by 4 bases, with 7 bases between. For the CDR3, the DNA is TGTGCCAGCAGCTTTCAGGGGTACAATGAGCAGTTCTTC. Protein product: CASSFQGYNEQFF. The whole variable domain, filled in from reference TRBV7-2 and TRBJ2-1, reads GAGVSQSPSNKVTEKGKDVELRCDPISGHTALYWYRQSLGQGLEFLIYFQGNSAPDKSGLPSDRFSAERTGGSVSTLTIQRTQQEDSAVYLCASSFQGYNEQFFGPGTRLTVL.

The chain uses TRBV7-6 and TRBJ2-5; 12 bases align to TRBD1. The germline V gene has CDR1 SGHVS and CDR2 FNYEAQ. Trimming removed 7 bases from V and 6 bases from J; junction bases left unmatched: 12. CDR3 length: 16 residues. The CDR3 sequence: CASTTGGTGGGKTQYF. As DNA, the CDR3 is TGTGCCAGCACCACCGGAGGGACAGGGGGCGGGAAGACCCAGTACTTC. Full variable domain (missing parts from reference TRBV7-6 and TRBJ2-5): GAGVSQSPRYKVTKRGQDVALRCDPISGHVSLYWYRQALGQGPEFLTYFNYEAQQDKSGLPNDRFSAERPEGSISTLTIQRTEQRDSAMYRCASTTGGTGGGKTQYFGPGTRLLVL.

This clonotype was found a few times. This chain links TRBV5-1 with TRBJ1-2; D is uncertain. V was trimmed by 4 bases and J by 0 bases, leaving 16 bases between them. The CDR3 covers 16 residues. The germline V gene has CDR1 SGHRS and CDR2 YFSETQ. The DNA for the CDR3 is TGCGCCAGCAGCGCCCCAGCCTCCACCACTAACTATGGCTACACCTTC. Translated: CASSAPASTTNYGYTF.

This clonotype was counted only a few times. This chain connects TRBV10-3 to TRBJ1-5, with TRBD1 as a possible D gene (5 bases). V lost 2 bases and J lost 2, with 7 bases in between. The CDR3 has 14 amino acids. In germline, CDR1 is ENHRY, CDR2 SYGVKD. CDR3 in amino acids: CAISEGGRNQPQHF. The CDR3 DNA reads TGTGCCATCAGTGAGGGGGGACGCAATCAGCCCCAGCATTTT.

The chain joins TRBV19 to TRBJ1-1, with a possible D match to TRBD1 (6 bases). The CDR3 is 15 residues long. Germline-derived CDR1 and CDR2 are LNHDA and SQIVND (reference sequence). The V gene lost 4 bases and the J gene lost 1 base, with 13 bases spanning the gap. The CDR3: CASSKLTGANTEAFF. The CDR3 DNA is TGTGCCAGTAGTAAGTTGACAGGCGCGAACACTGAAGCTTTCTTT.

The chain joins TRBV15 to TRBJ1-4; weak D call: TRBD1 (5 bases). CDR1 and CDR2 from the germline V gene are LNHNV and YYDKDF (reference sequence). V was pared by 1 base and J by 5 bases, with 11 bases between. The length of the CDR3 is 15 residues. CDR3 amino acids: CATSRATAGNEKLFF. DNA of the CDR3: TGTGCCACCAGCAGAGCGACAGCTGGAAATGAAAAACTGTTTTTT. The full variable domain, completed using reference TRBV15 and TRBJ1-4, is DAMVIQNPRYQVTQFGKPVTLSCSQTLNHNVMYWYQQKSSQAPKLLFHYYDKDFNNEADTPDNFQSRRPNTSFCFLDIRSPGLGDTAMYLCATSRATAGNEKLFFGSGTQLSVL.

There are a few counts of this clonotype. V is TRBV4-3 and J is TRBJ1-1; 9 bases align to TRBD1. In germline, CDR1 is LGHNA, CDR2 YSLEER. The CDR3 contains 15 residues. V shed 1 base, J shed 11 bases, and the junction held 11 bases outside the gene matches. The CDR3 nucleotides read TGCGCCAGCAGCCAAGTTAGGCACAGGGGGCGGTACGCTTTCTTT. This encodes CASSQVRHRGRYAFF.

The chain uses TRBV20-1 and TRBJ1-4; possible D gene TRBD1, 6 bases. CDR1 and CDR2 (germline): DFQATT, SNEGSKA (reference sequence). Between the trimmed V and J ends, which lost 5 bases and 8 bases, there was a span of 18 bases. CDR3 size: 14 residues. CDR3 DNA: TGCAGTGCTGAGGGGGGTCTTCGGAGGGAAAAACTGTTTTTT. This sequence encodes CSAEGGLRREKLFF.

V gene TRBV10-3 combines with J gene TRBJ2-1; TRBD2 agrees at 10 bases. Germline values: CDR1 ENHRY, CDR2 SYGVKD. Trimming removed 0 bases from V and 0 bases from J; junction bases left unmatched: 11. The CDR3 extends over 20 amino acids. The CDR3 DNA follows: TGTGCCATCAGTGAGTCGCCCTTTCAGCGGGGGGGTTTCTCCTACAATGAGCAGTTCTTC. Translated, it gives CAISESPFQRGGFSYNEQFF.

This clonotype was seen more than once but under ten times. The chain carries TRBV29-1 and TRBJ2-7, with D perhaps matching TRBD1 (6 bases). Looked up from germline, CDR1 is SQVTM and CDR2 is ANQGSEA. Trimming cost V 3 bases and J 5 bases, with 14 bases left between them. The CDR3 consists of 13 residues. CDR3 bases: TGCAGCGTTGAGGGTACAGGGAGCAACGAGCAGTACTTC. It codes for CSVEGTGSNEQYF.

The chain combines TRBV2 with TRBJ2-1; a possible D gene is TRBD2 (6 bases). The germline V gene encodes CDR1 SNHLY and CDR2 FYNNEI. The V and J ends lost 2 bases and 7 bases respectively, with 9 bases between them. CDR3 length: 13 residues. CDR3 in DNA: TGTGCCAGCAGTGAACAGCGGGTAAATGAGCAGTTCTTC. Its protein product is CASSEQRVNEQFF.

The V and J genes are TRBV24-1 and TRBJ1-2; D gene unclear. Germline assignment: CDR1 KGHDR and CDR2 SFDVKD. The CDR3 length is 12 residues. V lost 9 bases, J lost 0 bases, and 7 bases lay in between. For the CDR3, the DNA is TGTGCCACCTACAATTCTAACTATGGCTACACCTTC. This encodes CATYNSNYGYTF.

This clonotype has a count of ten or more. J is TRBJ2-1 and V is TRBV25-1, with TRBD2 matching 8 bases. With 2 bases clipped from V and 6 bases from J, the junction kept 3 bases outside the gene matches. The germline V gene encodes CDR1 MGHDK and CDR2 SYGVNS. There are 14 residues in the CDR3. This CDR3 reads CASSERLAGNEQFF. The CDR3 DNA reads TGTGCCAGCAGTGAAAGGCTAGCGGGCAATGAGCAGTTCTTC.

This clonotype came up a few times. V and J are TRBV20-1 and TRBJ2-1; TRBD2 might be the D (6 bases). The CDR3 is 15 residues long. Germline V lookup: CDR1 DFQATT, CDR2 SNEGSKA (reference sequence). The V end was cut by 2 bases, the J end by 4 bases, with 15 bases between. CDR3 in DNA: TGCAGTGCTAGACCGCGGGAAGGCCTTTACAATGAGCAGTTCTTC. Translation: CSARPREGLYNEQFF.

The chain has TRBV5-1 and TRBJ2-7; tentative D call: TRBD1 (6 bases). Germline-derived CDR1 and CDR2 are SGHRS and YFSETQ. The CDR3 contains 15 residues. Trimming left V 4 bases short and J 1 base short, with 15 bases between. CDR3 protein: CASSPGPGTSYEQYF. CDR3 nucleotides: TGCGCCAGCAGCCCCGGTCCAGGGACATCCTACGAGCAGTACTTC.

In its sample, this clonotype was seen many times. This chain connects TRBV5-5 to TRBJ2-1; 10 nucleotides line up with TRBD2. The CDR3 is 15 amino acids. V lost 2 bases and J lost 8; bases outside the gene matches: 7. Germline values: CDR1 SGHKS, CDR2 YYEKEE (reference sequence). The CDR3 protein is CASSFQAGGPYEQFF. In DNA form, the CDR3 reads TGTGCCAGCAGCTTCCAAGCGGGAGGGCCCTATGAGCAGTTCTTC.

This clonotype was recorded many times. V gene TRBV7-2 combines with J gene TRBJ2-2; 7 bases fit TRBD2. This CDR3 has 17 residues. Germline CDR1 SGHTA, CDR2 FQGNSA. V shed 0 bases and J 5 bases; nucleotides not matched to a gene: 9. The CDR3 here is CASSLALGGSATGELFF. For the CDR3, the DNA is TGTGCCAGCAGCTTAGCGCTTGGCGGGAGTGCGACCGGGGAGCTGTTTTTT.

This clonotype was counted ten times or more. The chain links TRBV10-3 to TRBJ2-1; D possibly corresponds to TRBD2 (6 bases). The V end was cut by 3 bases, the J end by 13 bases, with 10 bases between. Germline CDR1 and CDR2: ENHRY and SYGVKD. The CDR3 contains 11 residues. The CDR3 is CAISDGREQFF. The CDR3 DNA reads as TGTGCCATCAGTGACGGGAGAGAACAGTTCTTC.

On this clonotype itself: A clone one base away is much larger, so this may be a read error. The CDR3 DNA follows: TGTGCCAGCGGCTCCCCGACAGGGACCAGGGCCTACAATGAGCAGATCTTC. Protein product: CASGSPTGTRAYNEQIF. This chain links TRBV12-3 or TRBV12-4 with TRBJ2-1; TRBD1 aligns across 7 bases. This CDR3 comprises 17 residues.